This entry lists 24 T cell receptor beta chains sequenced from one sample in a study of early stage breast cancer tumors. TCRdb keeps only in-frame clones here, not all; method: immunoSEQ multiplex PCR. The data show just over 50,000 clones, 78% seen once. The sequencing input was blood. Receptor source: a middle-aged person with breast cancer.

The rearrangement uses TRBV5-5 and TRBJ1-2; the D gene is possibly TRBD1 (6 bases). Trimming took 0 bases from V and 0 from J, leaving 12 bases between them. The germline gives CDR1 SGHKS, CDR2 YYEKEE (reference sequence). CDR3 length: 16 amino acids. The CDR3 loop reads CASSLDSGDTNYGYTF. The CDR3 DNA reads as TGTGCCAGCAGCTTGGACTCCGGGGACACTAACTATGGCTACACCTTC.

J is TRBJ2-7 and V is TRBV19; TRBD1 aligns across 10 bases. Per the germline V gene, CDR1 is LNHDA and CDR2 is SQIVND (reference sequence). V shed 6 bases, J shed 3 bases, and the junction held 5 bases outside the gene matches. The CDR3 is 14 residues long. This CDR3 reads CASSRTGGNYEQYF. CDR3 in DNA: TGTGCCAGTAGCCGGACAGGGGGTAACTACGAGCAGTACTTC.

The chain recombines TRBV10-3 with TRBJ1-6; tentatively, D is TRBD1 (5 bases). The CDR3 is 14 residues long. V was cut by 2 bases and J by 13 bases, with 15 bases left in between. Germline V gene data show CDR1 as ENHRY and CDR2 as SYGVKD. The CDR3: CAISEDSKITPLHF. As DNA, the CDR3 is TGTGCCATCAGTGAGGACAGTAAGATAACGCCCCTCCACTTT.

The rearrangement links TRBV6-4 to TRBJ2-7; TRBD2 aligns across 8 bases. Germline CDR1 and CDR2: MRHNA and SNTAGT. Unmatched junction bases numbered 13, after V lost 6 bases and J lost 3 bases. This CDR3 has 16 residues. The DNA for the CDR3 is TGTGCCAGCAGCCGCAGAGGGGGGACTAGTCTCTACGAGCAGTACTTC. It codes for CASSRRGGTSLYEQYF.

For the CDR3, the DNA is TGCGCCAGCAGCCTGGGGGGTGGACAGGGCGACTACGAGCAGTACTTC. Protein sequence: CASSLGGGQGDYEQYF. The V and J genes are TRBV5-1 and TRBJ2-7; 8 nucleotides align to TRBD1. Germline V CDR1 and CDR2: SGHRS, YFSETQ. J lost 3 bases, V lost 4 bases, and 12 bases had no gene match. The CDR3 totals 16 residues.

The chain has TRBV5-1 and TRBJ2-2; perhaps TRBD2 as D (6 bases). Germline CDR1 SGHRS, CDR2 YFSETQ. V lost 2 bases, J lost 5 bases, and 10 bases lay in between. The CDR3 is 14 residues long. In nucleotides, the CDR3 is TGCGCCAGCAGCTTACTAGCTTCTACCGGGGAGCTGTTTTTT. It is translated as CASSLLASTGELFF.

The rearrangement uses TRBV6-6 and TRBJ2-1; 8 bases fit TRBD2. There are 15 residues in the CDR3. Germline CDR1 is MNHNY and CDR2 is SVGAGI (reference sequence). The ends lost 5 bases at V and 7 bases at J; junction bases unmatched: 10. CDR3 nucleotides: TGTGCCAGCAGTCCGCGGGAGGCTTTGAAAAATGAGCAGTTCTTC. Its protein product is CASSPREALKNEQFF.

The chain combines TRBV6-6 with TRBJ1-5, with 8 bases lining up with TRBD1. V lost 1 base and J lost 3; bases outside the gene matches: 5. The germline V gene has CDR1 MNHNY and CDR2 SVGAGI (reference sequence). The CDR3 has 16 amino acids. The CDR3 is CASSYFGQGYNQPQHF. Written as DNA, the CDR3 is TGTGCCAGCAGTTACTTCGGACAGGGCTACAATCAGCCCCAGCATTTT.

CDR3 nucleotides: TGTGCCAGCAGCACACCCACCGGACGGAGCTACGAGCAGTACTTC. The encoded protein is CASSTPTGRSYEQYF. The V call is TRBV5-4, the J call TRBJ2-7; D is ambiguous. This CDR3 has 15 amino acids. Deletions cut 4 bases from V and 3 bases from J, with 17 bases between. Per the germline V gene, CDR1 is SGHNT and CDR2 is YYREEE (reference sequence).

This chain uses TRBV7-2 with TRBJ1-1; no definite D call. The germline V and J ends were trimmed by 1 base and 4 bases, with 7 bases remaining between them. This CDR3 contains 13 residues. The V gene's germline CDR1 is SGHTA and CDR2 FQGNSA. The CDR3, as DNA: TGTGCCAGCAGCTTAGATCTCTCCACTGAAGCTTTCTTT. It specifies CASSLDLSTEAFF.

V is TRBV12-5 and J is TRBJ2-7; D remains ambiguous. Germline V CDR1 and CDR2: LGHNT, FRNRAP. With 4 bases removed from V and 4 bases from J, the gap between germline ends came to 5 bases. CDR3 size: 11 residues. The CDR3 loop is CASGSGYEQYF. In DNA form, the CDR3 reads TGTGCTAGTGGTTCTGGGTACGAGCAGTACTTC.

The chain links TRBV19 to TRBJ1-2, with 8 positions matching TRBD1. Germline CDR1 reads LNHDA; CDR2 reads SQIVND (reference sequence). The CDR3 covers 13 residues. V trimming: 4 bases; J trimming: 5 bases; junction bases outside the gene matches: 3. The CDR3 DNA sequence: TGTGCCAGTAGTAACGACAGGGGATATGGCTACACCTTC. Encoded protein: CASSNDRGYGYTF.

The gene calls are TRBV18 and TRBJ2-7, with 7 nucleotides matching TRBD2. CDR1 is KGHSH and CDR2 is LQKENI in the germline V gene. V shed 5 bases and J 3 bases; nucleotides not matched to a gene: 22. The CDR3 runs to 19 residues. The CDR3, as DNA: TGTGCCAGCTCAGTCACTAGCGACAATCCGTCATACCCCCTCTACGAGCAGTACTTC. Translation: CASSVTSDNPSYPLYEQYF. Looking up the rest from reference TRBV18 and TRBJ2-7 gives the full variable domain: NAGVMQNPRHLVRRRGQEARLRCSPMKGHSHVYWYRQLPEEGLKFMVYLQKENIIDESGMPKERFSAEFPKEGPSILRIQQVVRGDSAAYFCASSVTSDNPSYPLYEQYFGPGTRLTVT.

This clone was seen more than once but under ten times. The rearrangement links TRBV18 to TRBJ1-3, with 9 bases that match TRBD1. The CDR3 has 16 amino acids. V shed 3 bases, J shed 2 bases, and the junction held 5 bases outside the gene matches. The V gene's germline CDR1 is KGHSH and CDR2 LQKENI. Written as DNA, the CDR3 is TGTGCCAGCTCACCCGAACAGGGGGCGACTGGAAACACCATATATTTT. It specifies CASSPEQGATGNTIYF.

The V and J genes are TRBV5-6 and TRBJ2-3, with TRBD2 matching over 11 bases. CDR3 length equals 15 residues. V was pared by 4 bases and J by 6 bases, with 7 bases of the junction left unmatched. The germline gives CDR1 SGHDT, CDR2 YYEEEE. CDR3 amino acids: CASSPNPSGRDTQYF. The DNA for the CDR3 is TGTGCCAGCAGCCCTAACCCTAGCGGGAGGGATACGCAGTATTTT.

CDR3 sequence reads: CASSQIAGTTNEKLFF. In nucleotides, the CDR3 is TGTGCCAGCTCACAGATAGCCGGGACAACTAATGAAAAACTGTTTTTT. V is TRBV18 and J is TRBJ1-4, with D unclear. Per the germline V gene, CDR1 is KGHSH and CDR2 is LQKENI. Between the trimmed V and J ends, which lost 4 bases and 0 bases, there was a span of 12 bases. The CDR3 totals 16 residues. Full variable domain (remainder filled in from reference TRBV18 and TRBJ1-4): NAGVMQNPRHLVRRRGQEARLRCSPMKGHSHVYWYRQLPEEGLKFMVYLQKENIIDESGMPKERFSAEFPKEGPSILRIQQVVRGDSAAYFCASSQIAGTTNEKLFFGSGTQLSVL.

V and J are TRBV5-1 and TRBJ1-4; maybe TRBD1 (6 bases). CDR3 length: 14 amino acids. The V and J ends lost 2 bases and 8 bases respectively, with 13 bases between them. Germline V lookup: CDR1 SGHRS, CDR2 YFSETQ. The CDR3: CASSLRGAEEKLFF. CDR3 sequence (DNA): TGCGCCAGCAGCTTAAGGGGGGCGGAAGAAAAACTGTTTTTT.

The chain has TRBV10-3 and TRBJ2-3, with TRBD1 matching over 8 bases. The CDR3 consists of 16 residues. J lost 1 base, V lost 4 bases, and 7 bases had no gene match. Germline V gene sequence: CDR1 ENHRY, CDR2 SYGVKD. The CDR3, as DNA: TGTGCCATCAGTGGCAGGGGGCGCGACGGCACAGATACGCAGTATTTT. Protein: CAISGRGRDGTDTQYF.

V is TRBV7-3 and J is TRBJ2-2, with 7 bases identical to TRBD1. The CDR3 sequence is 17 residues long. J lost 0 bases, V lost 6 bases, and 10 bases had no gene match. Germline-derived CDR1 and CDR2 are SGHTA and FQGTGA. The DNA of the CDR3 is TGTGCCAGCAGTCCTCGACAGGGAACGTCGAACACCGGGGAGCTGTTTTTT. Amino acids: CASSPRQGTSNTGELFF. Combining the CDR3 with reference TRBV7-3 and TRBJ2-2 gives the whole variable domain GAGVSQTPSNKVTEKGKYVELRCDPISGHTALYWYRQSLGQGPEFLIYFQGTGAADDSGLPNDRFFAVRPEGSVSTLKIQRTERGDSAVYLCASSPRQGTSNTGELFFGEGSRLTVL.

The chain is built from TRBV27 and TRBJ2-1, with D possibly matching TRBD2 (5 bases). The CDR3 length is 12 residues. Germline CDR1 MNHEY, CDR2 SMNVEV (reference sequence). V dropped 6 bases and J dropped 7 bases, with 10 bases sitting between them. CDR3 bases: TGTGCCAGCAGGCAGAGGGAGAATGAGCAGTTCTTC. Protein: CASRQRENEQFF.

V is TRBV18 and J is TRBJ2-5; tentatively, D is TRBD2 (6 bases). Germline V gives CDR1 KGHSH, CDR2 LQKENI. Trimming shortened V by 4 bases and J by 3 bases, and 9 bases separated the two germline ends. This CDR3 is built from 13 residues. The CDR3 loop reads CASSRGGKETQYF. The CDR3 DNA is TGTGCCAGCTCACGTGGGGGGAAAGAGACCCAGTACTTC. The full variable domain, completed using reference TRBV18 and TRBJ2-5, is NAGVMQNPRHLVRRRGQEARLRCSPMKGHSHVYWYRQLPEEGLKFMVYLQKENIIDESGMPKERFSAEFPKEGPSILRIQQVVRGDSAAYFCASSRGGKETQYFGPGTRLLVL.

This clone has more than one count but fewer than ten. The J gene is TRBJ2-6, the V gene TRBV27, with D unclear. The CDR3 extends over 14 amino acids. Trimming took off 3 bases at V and 2 bases at J, with 5 bases between the two ends. CDR1 is MNHEY and CDR2 is SMNVEV in the germline V gene (reference sequence). The CDR3 DNA follows: TGTGCCAGCAGTTTGGTGGCTGGGGCCAACGTCCTGACTTTC. Protein sequence: CASSLVAGANVLTF.

V gene TRBV29-1 combines with J gene TRBJ2-1; 8 bases line up with TRBD2. Germline lookup yields CDR1 SQVTM and CDR2 ANQGSEA. The CDR3 extends over 12 amino acids. With V trimmed by 7 bases and J by 7 bases, 6 bases remained unmatched. In DNA, the CDR3 is TGCAGCGCGTCACCGGGGGGGAATGAGCAGTTCTTC. Residues: CSASPGGNEQFF.

The chain uses TRBV2 and TRBJ1-3; the match to TRBD1 covers 7 bases. Germline CDR1 reads SNHLY; CDR2 reads FYNNEI. This CDR3 has 17 residues. V gave up 4 bases and J gave up 0 bases; unmatched junction bases: 9. For the CDR3, the DNA is TGTGCCAGCAGTGCCCTCGGGACAGAGTTCTCTGGAAACACCATATATTTT. It specifies CASSALGTEFSGNTIYF.